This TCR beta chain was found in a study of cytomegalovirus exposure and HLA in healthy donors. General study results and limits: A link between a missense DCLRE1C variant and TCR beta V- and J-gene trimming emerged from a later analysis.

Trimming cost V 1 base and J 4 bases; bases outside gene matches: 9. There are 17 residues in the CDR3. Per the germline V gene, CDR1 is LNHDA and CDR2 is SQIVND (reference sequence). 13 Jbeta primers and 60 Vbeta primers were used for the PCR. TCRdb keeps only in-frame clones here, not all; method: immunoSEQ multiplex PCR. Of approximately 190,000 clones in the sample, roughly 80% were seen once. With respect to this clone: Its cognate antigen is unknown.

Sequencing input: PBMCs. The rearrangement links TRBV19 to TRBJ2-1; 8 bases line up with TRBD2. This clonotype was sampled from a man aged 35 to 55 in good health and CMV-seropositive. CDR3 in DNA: TGTGCCAGTAGTATAGGAGGAGCGGGGGCCCAGTACAATGAGCAGTTCTTC. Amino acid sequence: CASSIGGAGAQYNEQFF.